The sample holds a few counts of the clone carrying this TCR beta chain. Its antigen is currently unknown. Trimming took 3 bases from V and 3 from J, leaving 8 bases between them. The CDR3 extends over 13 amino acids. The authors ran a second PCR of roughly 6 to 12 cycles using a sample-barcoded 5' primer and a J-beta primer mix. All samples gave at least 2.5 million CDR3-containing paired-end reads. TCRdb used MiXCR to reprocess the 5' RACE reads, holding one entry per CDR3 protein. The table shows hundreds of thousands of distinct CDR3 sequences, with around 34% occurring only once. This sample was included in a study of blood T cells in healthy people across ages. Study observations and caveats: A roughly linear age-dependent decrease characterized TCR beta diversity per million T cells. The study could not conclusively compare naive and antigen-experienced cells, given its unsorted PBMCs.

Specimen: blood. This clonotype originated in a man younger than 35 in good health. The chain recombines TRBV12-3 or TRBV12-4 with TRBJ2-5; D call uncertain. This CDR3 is CASSFSEKETQYF. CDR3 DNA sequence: TGTGCCAGCAGTTTCTCAGAGAAAGAGACCCAGTACTTC.